This entry lists 23 T cell receptor beta chains sequenced from one sample in a study of Ad26.COV2.S vaccination and SARS-CoV-2 variants. Produced via immunoSEQ multiplex PCR; TCRdb's table is partial and in-frame only. The table lists just over 350,000 clones, about 90% of them singletons. The sample consisted of peripheral blood, taken after recovery from COVID-19. The source is a human donor who had recovered from COVID-19.

The V and J genes are TRBV11-3 and TRBJ2-2; D might be TRBD1 (5 bases). CDR3 length: 13 amino acids. Per the germline V gene, CDR1 is SGHNT and CDR2 is YENEEA. V lost 4 bases, J lost 6 bases, and 9 bases lay in between. CDR3 DNA: TGTGCCAGCAGCTCCATGACAGCCGGGGAGCTGTTTTTT. Amino acid sequence: CASSSMTAGELFF.

CDR3 in amino acids: CASSYSSETGVRNIQYF. The CDR3 DNA sequence: TGTGCCAGCAGTTACTCGAGCGAGACAGGGGTACGCAACATTCAGTACTTC. V is TRBV6-2 or TRBV6-3 and J is TRBJ2-4; 8 bases map to TRBD1. After removal of 0 bases from V and 7 bases from J, the junction contained 11 bases not matched to a gene. CDR3 length: 17 amino acids. CDR1 and CDR2 (germline): MNHEY, SVGEGT.

This chain joins TRBV18 and TRBJ2-2; 7 positions agree with TRBD1. Per germline, CDR1 KGHSH and CDR2 LQKENI. V trimming: 5 bases; J trimming: 4 bases; junction bases outside the gene matches: 7. This CDR3 region has 15 residues. CDR3 sequence reads: CASSEGQRRTGELFF. In DNA form, the CDR3 reads TGTGCCAGCTCAGAGGGACAGCGACGCACCGGGGAGCTGTTTTTT.

This clone was seen a single time. The gene calls are TRBV19 and TRBJ1-5; TRBD1 matches 7 bases. The germline V gene has CDR1 LNHDA and CDR2 SQIVND (reference sequence). J gave up 7 bases and V 3 bases, and 12 bases lay outside the gene matches. The CDR3 contains 16 residues. The DNA of the CDR3 is TGTGCCAGTAGTATCGCGGGGACAGCAATCCAACAGCCCCAGCATTTT. Its protein is CASSIAGTAIQQPQHF.

This chain connects TRBV7-8 to TRBJ1-1; D might be TRBD1 (6 bases). The V gene's germline CDR1 is SGHVS and CDR2 FQNEAQ. Trimming pared 5 bases from V and 0 bases from J, leaving 22 bases between. CDR3 length: 18 residues. The CDR3 DNA reads TGTGCCAGCAGCCCTCAATTCGGGGGGCTCGGAATGAACACTGAAGCTTTCTTT. This codes for CASSPQFGGLGMNTEAFF.

J is TRBJ2-7 and V is TRBV12-3 or TRBV12-4; unclear D gene. This CDR3 comprises 13 residues. V dropped 1 base and J dropped 3 bases, with 7 bases sitting between them. The CDR3 coding sequence is TGTGCCAGCAGTTTAGGGGCCGTCTACGAGCAGTACTTC. It is translated as CASSLGAVYEQYF.

The chain has TRBV11-2 and TRBJ1-2, with unresolved D. Germline V gene lookup returns CDR1 SGHAT and CDR2 FQNNGV. The CDR3 is made up of 13 amino acids. V lost 3 bases, J lost 8 bases, and 13 bases lay in between. CDR3 amino acids: CASSLNGELGYTF. CDR3 DNA: TGTGCCAGCAGCTTGAACGGAGAGCTCGGCTACACCTTC.

The chain is built from TRBV19 and TRBJ2-7; D ambiguous. The CDR3 contains 15 residues. In germline, CDR1 is LNHDA, CDR2 SQIVND (reference sequence). Trimming took 4 bases from V and 5 from J, leaving 18 bases between them. CDR3 sequence reads: CASSNLAAHTDEQYF. The CDR3 bases are TGTGCCAGTAGTAATCTGGCGGCGCATACCGACGAGCAGTACTTC.

The chain uses TRBV5-6 and TRBJ2-7; D call uncertain. The CDR3 runs to 13 residues. V was clipped by 7 bases and J by 4 bases, with 15 bases between them. The germline gives CDR1 SGHDT, CDR2 YYEEEE. CDR3 in DNA: TGTGCCAGCGCCCCCGGGTTATCTTACGAGCAGTACTTC. Translating gives CASAPGLSYEQYF.

This chain connects TRBV18 to TRBJ2-2, with 7 bases identical to TRBD2. J was trimmed by 3 bases and V by 2 bases; bases with no gene match: 6. Per germline, CDR1 KGHSH and CDR2 LQKENI. The CDR3 extends over 16 amino acids. In nucleotides, the CDR3 is TGTGCCAGCTCACCAAGGGCTAGCGGATACACCGGGGAGCTGTTTTTT. This gives the protein CASSPRASGYTGELFF.

The chain couples TRBV5-8 to TRBJ2-2; 7 bases are a match to TRBD2. Trimming removed 2 bases from V and 5 bases from J; junction bases left unmatched: 6. From germline, CDR1 is SGHTS and CDR2 YDEGEE. The CDR3 sequence is 15 residues long. The CDR3, as DNA: TGTGCCAGCAGCTTCGGGACTAAAATTACCGGGGAGCTGTTTTTT. It codes for CASSFGTKITGELFF.

This clone was seen just once. The chain combines TRBV3-1 (or the pseudogene TRBV3-2) with TRBJ1-2, with 7 bases aligning to TRBD1. The CDR3 is made up of 15 amino acids. With 4 bases clipped from V and 4 bases from J, the junction kept 9 bases outside the gene matches. From germline, CDR1 is LGHDT and CDR2 YNNKEL (reference sequence). This CDR3 reads CASSPTPGTVYGYTF. In nucleotides, the CDR3 is TGTGCCAGCAGCCCCACACCCGGGACAGTCTATGGCTACACCTTC.

The rearrangement links TRBV27 to TRBJ1-1, with 7 bases that match TRBD1. The CDR3 contains 17 residues. V trimming: 1 base; J trimming: 2 bases; junction bases outside the gene matches: 10. Germline assignment: CDR1 MNHEY and CDR2 SMNVEV (reference sequence). The CDR3 DNA is TGTGCCAGCAGTTTATTACCCTACGGACAGGTCAACACTGAAGCTTTCTTT. Amino acid sequence: CASSLLPYGQVNTEAFF.

The genes are TRBV6-4 and TRBJ2-3; TRBD1 is a possible D gene (6 bases). With 2 bases removed from V and 4 bases from J, the gap between germline ends came to 10 bases. The CDR3 is 14 residues long. Germline loops: CDR1 MRHNA, CDR2 SNTAGT. In DNA, the CDR3 is TGTGCCAGCAGTGACGGGGCAGGGGCAGATACGCAGTATTTT. Translated: CASSDGAGADTQYF.

In its sample, this clone was seen a few times. The V call is TRBV18, the J call TRBJ1-1, with no clear D. The V gene's germline CDR1 is KGHSH and CDR2 LQKENI. Between the trimmed V and J ends, which lost 6 bases and 3 bases, there was a span of 8 bases. The CDR3 spans 12 residues. The CDR3 reads CASSLGDTEAFF. The DNA for the CDR3 is TGTGCCAGCTCCTTAGGAGACACTGAAGCTTTCTTT.

V is TRBV4-3 and J is TRBJ1-1; D ambiguous. CDR3 size: 14 residues. V was cut by 0 bases and J by 4 bases, with 9 bases left in between. Germline CDR1 and CDR2: LGHNA and YSLEER. The CDR3: CASSQDPEGTEAFF. The CDR3 DNA is TGCGCCAGCAGCCAAGATCCGGAGGGCACTGAAGCTTTCTTT.

This chain connects TRBV13 to TRBJ2-6; D tentatively reads TRBD1 or TRBD2 (5 bases each). Germline CDR1 PRHDT, CDR2 FYEKMQ (reference sequence). V dropped 4 bases and J dropped 0 bases, with 25 bases sitting between them. This CDR3 comprises 21 residues. CDR3 nucleotide sequence: TGTGCCAGCAGCTCCAAGACTGGGGGTGGACGCGGCGTCTCTGGGGCCAACGTCCTGACTTTC. Translated, it gives CASSSKTGGGRGVSGANVLTF.

The V call is TRBV5-5, the J call TRBJ1-4; D is perhaps TRBD1 (5 bases). CDR1 and CDR2 from the germline V gene are SGHKS and YYEKEE (reference sequence). This CDR3 has 15 residues. The V and J ends lost 0 bases and 3 bases respectively, with 9 bases between them. Written as DNA, the CDR3 is TGTGCCAGCAGCTTGGAAGGGGCTTCTAATGAAAAACTGTTTTTT. Its translation is CASSLEGASNEKLFF.

This rearrangement joins TRBV9 to TRBJ2-7; D not resolved. This CDR3 spans 14 amino acids. Per germline, CDR1 SGDLS and CDR2 YYNGEE. V lost 4 bases to trimming and J lost 6 bases, with 17 bases between them. The CDR3 DNA reads as TGTGCCAGCAGCCCTTCCTACTTACGTGTCGAGCAGTACTTC. It codes for CASSPSYLRVEQYF. Complete variable domain (other parts from reference TRBV9 and TRBJ2-7): DSGVTQTPKHLITATGQRVTLRCSPRSGDLSVYWYQQSLDQGLQFLIQYYNGEERAKGNILERFSAQQFPDLHSELNLSSLELGDSALYFCASSPSYLRVEQYFGPGTRLTVT.

The chain recombines TRBV4-3 with TRBJ1-2; D uncertain. This CDR3 spans 14 amino acids. The ends were cut back, 4 bases at V and 5 bases at J, with 14 bases in the middle. In germline, CDR1 is LGHNA, CDR2 YSLEER. The DNA of the CDR3 is TGCGCCAGCAGCCCTGCCCGGGGTATTTATGGCTACACCTTC. It translates to CASSPARGIYGYTF.

J is TRBJ1-1 and V is TRBV6-2 or TRBV6-3; a weak D match, TRBD1 (6 bases). In germline, CDR1 is MNHEY, CDR2 SVGEGT. V was trimmed by 5 bases and J by 3 bases, leaving 10 bases between them. This CDR3 has 13 residues. This CDR3 reads CASSSYRDTEAFF. The CDR3 DNA reads as TGTGCCAGCAGTAGCTACAGGGACACTGAAGCTTTCTTT.

This chain links TRBV10-3 with TRBJ1-5; D is ambiguous. This CDR3 spans 14 amino acids. CDR1 ENHRY and CDR2 SYGVKD come from the germline V gene. V was shortened by 7 bases and J by 2 bases, with 12 bases between the two germline ends. The CDR3 nucleotides are TGTGCCATCAAAGGTCGGGGAGGCAATCAGCCCCAGCATTTT. The encoded protein is CAIKGRGGNQPQHF.

V gene TRBV14 combines with J gene TRBJ1-6; 8 nucleotides line up with TRBD1. The germline V gene encodes CDR1 SGHDN and CDR2 FVKESK. Trimming took 4 bases from V and 7 from J; bases not matched to a gene: 6. The CDR3 sequence is 15 residues long. In nucleotides, the CDR3 is TGTGCCAGCAGCCTAAACCGGGACAGGAATTCACCCCTCCACTTT. This encodes CASSLNRDRNSPLHF.